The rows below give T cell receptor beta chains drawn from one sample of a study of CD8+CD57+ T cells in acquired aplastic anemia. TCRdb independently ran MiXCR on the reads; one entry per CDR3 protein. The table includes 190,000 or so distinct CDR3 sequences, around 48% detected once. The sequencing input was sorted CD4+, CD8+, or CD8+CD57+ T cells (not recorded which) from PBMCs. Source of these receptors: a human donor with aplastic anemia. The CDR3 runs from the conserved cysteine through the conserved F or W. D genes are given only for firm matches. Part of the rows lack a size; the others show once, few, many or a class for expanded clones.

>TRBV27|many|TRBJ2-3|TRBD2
CASSDSGGSTDTQYF
TGTGCCAGCAGTGATAGCGGGGGAAGCACAGATACGCAGTATTTT
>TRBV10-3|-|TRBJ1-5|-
CATSVLQDQPQHF
TGTGCCACCTCGGTCTTACAGGATCAGCCCCAGCATTTT
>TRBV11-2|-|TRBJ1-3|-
CANSLRRNWQASSGNTIYF
TGTGCCAACAGCTTGAGGCGTAATTGGCAGGCTAGCTCTGGAAACACCATATATTTT
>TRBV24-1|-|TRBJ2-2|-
CATSDPMNSPGELFF
TGTGCCACCAGTGACCCGATGAACAGTCCCGGGGAGCTGTTTTTT
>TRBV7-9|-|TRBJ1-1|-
CASRTGIAEAFF
TGTGCCAGCAGGACAGGAATCGCTGAAGCTTTCTTT
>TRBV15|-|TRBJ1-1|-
CATSKLQMLTEAFF
TGTGCCACCAGCAAACTCCAGATGCTCACTGAAGCTTTCTTT
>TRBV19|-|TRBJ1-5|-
CASCWGVLSNQPQHF
TGTGCCAGCTGTTGGGGGGTTCTAAGCAATCAGCCCCAGCATTTT
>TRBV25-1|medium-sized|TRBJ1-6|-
CASSAAQPNSPLHF
TGTGCCAGCAGTGCAGCCCAGCCTAATTCACCCCTCCACTTT
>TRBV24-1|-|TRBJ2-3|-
CATSGPERTDTQYF
TGTGCCACCAGTGGGCCGGAGCGCACAGATACGCAGTATTTT
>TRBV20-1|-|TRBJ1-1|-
CSPTAASNTEAFF
TGCAGTCCTACAGCAGCTTCGAACACTGAAGCTTTCTTT
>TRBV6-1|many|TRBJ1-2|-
CASRVERDYGYTF
TGTGCCAGCAGGGTTGAGAGGGACTATGGCTACACCTTC
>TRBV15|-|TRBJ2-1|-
CATSREGSYNEQFF
TGTGCCACCAGCAGAGAAGGCTCCTACAATGAGCAGTTCTTC
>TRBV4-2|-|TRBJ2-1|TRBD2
CASSPGSGNYNEQFF
TGTGCCAGCAGCCCGGGCAGCGGGAACTACAATGAGCAGTTCTTC
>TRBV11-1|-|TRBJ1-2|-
CASSLGKARPAGRGYTF
TGTGCCAGCAGCTTAGGAAAGGCCAGGCCCGCCGGGAGGGGCTACACCTTC
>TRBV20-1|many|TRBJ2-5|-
CSANSQETQYF
TGTAGTGCTAATTCCCAAGAGACCCAGTACTTC
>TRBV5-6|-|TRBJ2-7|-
CASSFPRLRTYEQYF
TGTGCCAGCAGCTTCCCCCGCCTAAGAACCTACGAGCAGTACTTC
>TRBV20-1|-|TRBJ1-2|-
CSVQDDYGHTF
TGCAGTGTACAGGATGACTATGGCCACACCTTC
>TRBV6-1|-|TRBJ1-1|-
CASKTGWMSTEAFF
TGTGCCAGTAAAACAGGGTGGATGAGCACTGAAGCTTTCTTT
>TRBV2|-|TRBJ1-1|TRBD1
CASSAGQGGTEASF
TGTGCCAGCAGCGCGGGACAGGGAGGGACTGAAGCTTCCTTT
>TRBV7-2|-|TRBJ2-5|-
CASTPGGETQYF
TGTGCCAGCACTCCCGGGGGAGAGACCCAGTACTTC
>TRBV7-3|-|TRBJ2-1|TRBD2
CASSPSSGVVNEQFF
TGTGCCAGCAGCCCATCTAGCGGGGTGGTCAATGAGCAGTTCTTC
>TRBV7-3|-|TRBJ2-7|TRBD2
CASSQFGLAGEQYF
TGTGCCAGCAGCCAGTTCGGACTAGCGGGGGAGCAGTACTTC
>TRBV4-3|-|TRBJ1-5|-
CASSQDVDQPQHF
TGCGCCAGCAGCCAAGACGTTGACCAGCCCCAGCATTTT
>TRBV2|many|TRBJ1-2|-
CASRLAYGYTF
TGTGCCAGCAGGCTCGCCTATGGCTACACCTTC
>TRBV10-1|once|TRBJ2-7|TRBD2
CASILSGRLEQYF
TGCGCCAGCATCCTCAGCGGGAGGCTCGAGCAGTACTTC
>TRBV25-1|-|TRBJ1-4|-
CASSADGAQNEKLFF
TGTGCCAGCAGCGCTGACGGAGCCCAAAATGAAAAACTGTTTTTT
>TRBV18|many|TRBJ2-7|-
CASSPEITGSEQYF
TGTGCCAGCTCACCAGAGATTACTGGGTCGGAGCAGTACTTC
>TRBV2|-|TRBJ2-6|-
CASSVDGGSGANVLTF
TGTGCCAGCAGTGTTGATGGGGGAAGTGGGGCCAACGTCCTGACTTTC
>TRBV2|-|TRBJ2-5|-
CASIFSPGETQYF
TGTGCCAGCATTTTTTCCCCAGGAGAGACCCAGTACTTC
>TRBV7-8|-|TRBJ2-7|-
CASSLSGTYEQYF
TGTGCCAGCAGCTTATCTGGGACCTACGAGCAGTACTTC
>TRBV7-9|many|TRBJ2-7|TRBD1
CASSLGTGFSYEQYF
TGTGCCAGCAGCTTAGGGACAGGCTTCTCCTACGAGCAGTACTTC
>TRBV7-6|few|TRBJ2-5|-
CASSLKGQTQYF
TGTGCCAGCAGCTTAAAGGGGCAGACCCAGTACTTC
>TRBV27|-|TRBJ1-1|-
CASSLSPGVNTEAFF
TGTGCCAGCAGTTTATCGCCAGGGGTAAACACTGAAGCTTTCTTT
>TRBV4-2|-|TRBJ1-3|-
CASSQGLPRNSGNTIYF
TGTGCCAGCAGCCAAGGACTGCCCCGGAACTCTGGAAACACCATATATTTT
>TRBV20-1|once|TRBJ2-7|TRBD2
CSARDAGDPSSYEQYF
TGCAGTGCTAGAGATGCGGGGGACCCCAGCTCCTACGAGCAGTACTTC